This TCR beta chain emerged from a study of breast tumors, draining lymph nodes, adjacent tissues. Per germline, CDR1 ENHRY and CDR2 SYGVKD. The CDR3 is made up of 17 amino acids. The J segment lost 2 bases and the V segment lost 3 bases, leaving 8 bases of the junction unmatched. For this clonotype: Its antigen remains unknown.

The lymph nodes were axillary draining lymph nodes from breast cancer patients. Overall study results and limits: Luminal-like breast cancer showed significantly greater tumor-nontumor repertoire similarity than basal-like breast cancer did. Tumor TCR diversity was below lymph nodes but above nontumor tissue. Data fit most tumor T cells coming from lymph node, expanding in tumor.

TCRdb re-analysed the multiplex PCR reads in MiXCR, keeping a single row per CDR3 protein. The table has about 200,000 distinct CDR3 sequences, 30% to 40% seen once. The TCR originated in a female donor with breast cancer. Some clones in this sample may be carry-over from other donors' samples. This chain links TRBV10-3 with TRBJ2-7; 12 bases fit TRBD2. Sample: axillary lymph node tissue. For the CDR3, the DNA is TGTGCCATCAGTGACCCTAGCGGGAGGGCCGGGCCCTACGAGCAGTACTTC. This gives the protein CAISDPSGRAGPYEQYF.